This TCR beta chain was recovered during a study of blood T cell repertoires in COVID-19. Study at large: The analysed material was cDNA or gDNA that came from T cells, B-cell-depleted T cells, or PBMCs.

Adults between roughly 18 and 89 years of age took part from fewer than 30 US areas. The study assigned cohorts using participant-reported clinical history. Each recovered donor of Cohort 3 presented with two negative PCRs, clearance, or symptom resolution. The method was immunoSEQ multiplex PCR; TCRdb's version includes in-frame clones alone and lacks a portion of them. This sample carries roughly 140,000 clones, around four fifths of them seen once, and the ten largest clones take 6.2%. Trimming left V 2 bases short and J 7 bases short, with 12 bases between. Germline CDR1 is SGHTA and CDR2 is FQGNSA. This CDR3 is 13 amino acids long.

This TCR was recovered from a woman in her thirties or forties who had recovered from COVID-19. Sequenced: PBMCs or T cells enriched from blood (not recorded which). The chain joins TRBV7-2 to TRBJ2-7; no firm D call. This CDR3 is CASSLNHAREQYF. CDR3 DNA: TGTGCCAGCAGCTTAAATCACGCCCGGGAGCAGTACTTC. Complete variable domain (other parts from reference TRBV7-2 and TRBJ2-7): GAGVSQSPSNKVTEKGKDVELRCDPISGHTALYWYRQSLGQGLEFLIYFQGNSAPDKSGLPSDRFSAERTGGSVSTLTIQRTQQEDSAVYLCASSLNHAREQYFGPGTRLTVT.